This TCR beta chain was sequenced during a study of tumor and adjacent non-tumor tissue in lung cancer. Overall study context: Patients comprised about a dozen adenocarcinoma, a couple of squamous cell carcinoma and 1 small cell lung cancer.

V was trimmed by 10 bases and J by 6 bases, leaving 16 bases between them. This CDR3 contains 12 residues. The library came from three nested PCR rounds adapted from ARM-PCR protocols. A single record per CDR3 protein comes from TCRdb applying MiXCR to the multiplex PCR reads. The sample includes 130,000 or so distinct CDR3 sequences, around three fifths of them seen just once. As concerns this clonotype: A clone one base away is much larger, so this may be a read error.

No cell sorting was done before RNA was extracted from the tissue. This receptor was identified in a man aged 25 to 40 with non-small cell lung cancer. The source material was lung tumor tissue. The chain uses TRBV12-3 or TRBV12-4 and TRBJ2-7, with D maybe TRBD1 (6 bases). As DNA, the CDR3 is TGTGCCAACAGCAACGCAGGGGCCGAGCAGTACTTC. This gives the protein CANSNAGAEQYF.